The rows below give T cell receptor beta chains drawn from one sample of a study of shared clonotypes between healthy human individuals. Repertoires were generated with immunoSEQ multiplex PCR, while TCRdb's copy carries only in-frame clones and drops some. The sample includes more than 850,000 clones, around three quarters of them seen just once. The sequenced sample consisted of memory CD4+ T cells from PBMCs. These receptors were collected from a man aged 18 to 29 in good health. Some clones in this sample may be carry-over from other donors' samples. The CDR3 runs from the conserved cysteine through the conserved F or W. The D gene is left open where the match is weak. Size is omitted from some rows. Given values are once, few, many or a class for expanded clones.

V: TRBV11-3; D: TRBD2; size: -; J: TRBJ2-7; CDR3: CASSLGGSRTSDHTLTGDF; DNA: TGTGCCAGCAGCTTAGGTGGCTCAAGGACTAGCGACCATACGTTGACTGGGGACTTC
V: TRBV7-9; D: TRBD2; size: few; J: TRBJ2-1; CDR3: CASSLTSGRANEQFF; DNA: TGTGCCAGCAGCTTGACTAGCGGGAGGGCCAATGAGCAGTTCTTC
V: TRBV15; D: -; size: many; J: TRBJ1-5; CDR3: CATSKDYNQPQHF; DNA: TGTGCCACCAGCAAAGACTACAATCAGCCCCAGCATTTT
V: TRBV7-3; D: TRBD2; size: -; J: TRBJ2-1; CDR3: CASSLGTSGARWFF; DNA: TGTGCCAGCAGCTTAGGGACTAGCGGGGCTAGGTGGTTCTTC
V: TRBV28; D: -; size: -; J: TRBJ2-1; CDR3: CASSGRQASSYNEQFF; DNA: TGTGCCAGCAGTGGGCGACAGGCAAGCTCCTACAATGAGCAGTTCTTC
V: TRBV7-8; D: TRBD1; size: few; J: TRBJ2-7; CDR3: CASTRGSAYEQYF; DNA: TGTGCCAGCACCAGGGGGTCAGCCTACGAGCAGTACTTC
V: TRBV28; D: -; size: -; J: TRBJ2-2; CDR3: CASRGDTYTGELFF; DNA: TGTGCCAGCAGGGGGGACACATACACCGGGGAGCTGTTTTTT
V: TRBV25-1; D: TRBD2; size: -; J: TRBJ2-1; CDR3: CASSDRRLAGVREQFF; DNA: TGTGCCAGCAGTGATCGGCGGCTAGCGGGAGTCAGGGAGCAGTTCTTC
V: TRBV6-4; D: TRBD2; size: -; J: TRBJ2-3; CDR3: CASSLGPSGRQDTQYF; DNA: TGTGCCAGCAGCCTCGGGCCTAGCGGGAGACAAGATACGCAGTATTTT
V: TRBV6-1; D: TRBD2; size: -; J: TRBJ2-1; CDR3: CASSETVGLAPNEQFF; DNA: TGTGCCAGCAGTGAAACTGTGGGACTAGCCCCCAATGAGCAGTTCTTC
V: TRBV7-6; D: -; size: -; J: TRBJ2-7; CDR3: CASSPLAGSSYEQYF; DNA: TGTGCCAGCAGTCCCCTAGCTGGGAGCTCCTACGAGCAGTACTTC
V: TRBV10-3; D: TRBD1; size: -; J: TRBJ1-2; CDR3: CAISESQGESGYTF; DNA: TGTGCCATCAGTGAGTCCCAGGGGGAGAGTGGCTACACCTTC
V: TRBV2; D: TRBD2; size: -; J: TRBJ2-5; CDR3: CASSEGGLAGGRWETQYF; DNA: TGTGCCAGCAGTGAAGGGGGACTAGCGGGAGGGAGGTGGGAGACCCAGTACTTC
V: TRBV5-5; D: -; size: -; J: TRBJ1-4; CDR3: CASSHTVRGTNEKLFF; DNA: TGTGCCAGCAGCCACACGGTGAGGGGCACTAATGAAAAACTGTTTTTT
V: TRBV6-5; D: -; size: -; J: TRBJ2-7; CDR3: CASSRSTRTYEQYF; DNA: TGTGCCAGCAGTAGGTCGACTCGAACCTACGAGCAGTACTTC
V: TRBV2; D: TRBD2; size: -; J: TRBJ2-7; CDR3: CASNQRLADYEQYF; DNA: TGTGCCAGCAATCAGAGACTAGCGGATTACGAGCAGTACTTC
V: TRBV9; D: TRBD2; size: few; J: TRBJ2-1; CDR3: CASSPWTSGYDEQFF; DNA: TGTGCCAGCAGCCCCTGGACTAGCGGGTACGATGAGCAGTTCTTC
V: TRBV20-1; D: TRBD2; size: -; J: TRBJ2-7; CDR3: CSAQSGSEQYF; DNA: TGCAGTGCTCAAAGCGGGAGCGAGCAGTACTTC
V: TRBV14; D: TRBD1; size: once; J: TRBJ1-5; CDR3: CASSQVSGQGSSQPQHF; DNA: TGTGCCAGCAGCCAAGTATCCGGACAGGGATCTTCTCAGCCCCAGCATTTT
V: TRBV5-1; D: TRBD2; size: -; J: TRBJ2-1; CDR3: CASSLEAGGYNEQFF; DNA: TGCGCCAGCAGCTTGGAAGCGGGAGGCTACAATGAGCAGTTCTTC
V: TRBV4-1; D: TRBD2; size: once; J: TRBJ2-7; CDR3: CASSLLLATTYEQYF; DNA: TGCGCCAGCAGTCTTCTACTAGCGACCACCTACGAGCAGTACTTC
V: TRBV29-1; D: TRBD2; size: -; J: TRBJ2-7; CDR3: CSVGLAGDEQYF; DNA: TGCAGCGTGGGACTAGCGGGAGACGAGCAGTACTTC
V: TRBV7-2; D: -; size: -; J: TRBJ1-2; CDR3: CASSLRGLYGYTF; DNA: TGTGCCAGCAGCTTACGAGGTCTCTATGGCTACACCTTC
V: TRBV7-9; D: -; size: -; J: TRBJ2-5; CDR3: CASSLWETQYF; DNA: TGTGCCAGCAGCCTTTGGGAGACCCAGTACTTC
V: TRBV4-3; D: -; size: -; J: TRBJ2-3; CDR3: CASSQAPQGISDTQYF; DNA: TGCGCCAGCAGCCAAGCCCCCCAGGGGATCTCAGATACGCAGTATTTT
V: TRBV11-2; D: -; size: many; J: TRBJ2-3; CDR3: CASSLAGRSTDTQYF; DNA: TGTGCCAGCAGCTTAGCGGGGCGTAGCACAGATACGCAGTATTTT
V: TRBV7-9; D: TRBD2; size: -; J: TRBJ2-7; CDR3: CASSKSSGSLNEQYF; DNA: TGTGCCAGCAGCAAATCCAGCGGGAGTCTCAACGAGCAGTACTTC
V: TRBV7-2; D: -; size: -; J: TRBJ2-7; CDR3: CASSLLRLGSYEQYF; DNA: TGTGCCAGCAGCTTATTACGACTAGGGAGTTACGAGCAGTACTTC
V: TRBV4-3; D: TRBD2; size: -; J: TRBJ2-1; CDR3: CASSPGTSGSMNEQFF; DNA: TGCGCCAGCAGCCCAGGGACTAGCGGGAGTATGAATGAGCAGTTCTTC
V: TRBV5-1; D: TRBD2; size: -; J: TRBJ2-1; CDR3: CASSLPGGSYNEQFF; DNA: TGCGCCAGCAGCTTGCCGGGAGGCTCCTACAATGAGCAGTTCTTC
V: TRBV7-3; D: TRBD1; size: -; J: TRBJ1-2; CDR3: CASSLSEDREGYTF; DNA: TGTGCCAGCAGCTTATCCGAGGACAGGGAAGGCTACACCTTC
V: TRBV27; D: TRBD2; size: -; J: TRBJ2-1; CDR3: CASSFKGLAGGIWNEQFF; DNA: TGTGCCAGCAGTTTTAAGGGACTAGCGGGAGGGATATGGAATGAGCAGTTCTTC
V: TRBV29-1; D: TRBD2; size: few; J: TRBJ2-7; CDR3: CSVGGAGVGYEQYF; DNA: TGCAGCGTTGGCGGAGCGGGAGTCGGGTACGAGCAGTACTTC
V: TRBV11-3; D: TRBD1; size: -; J: TRBJ2-1; CDR3: CASSHGQARYNEQFF; DNA: TGTGCCAGCAGTCACGGACAGGCTCGGTACAATGAGCAGTTCTTC
V: TRBV13; D: -; size: -; J: TRBJ2-4; CDR3: CASGTQALLAKNIQYF; DNA: TGTGCCAGCGGCACACAGGCGCTTTTAGCCAAAAACATTCAGTACTTC
V: TRBV9; D: TRBD1; size: -; J: TRBJ2-5; CDR3: CASSVTDRAETQYF; DNA: TGTGCCAGCAGCGTTACGGACAGGGCTGAGACCCAGTACTTC
V: TRBV18; D: TRBD1; size: -; J: TRBJ1-5; CDR3: CASSGTGDGQPQHF; DNA: TGTGCCAGCTCAGGGACAGGGGACGGACAGCCCCAGCATTTT
V: TRBV9; D: -; size: -; J: TRBJ1-3; CDR3: CASSSRVSSGNTIYF; DNA: TGTGCCAGCAGCTCTCGGGTTAGCTCTGGAAACACCATATATTTT
V: TRBV5-1; D: TRBD1; size: -; J: TRBJ2-7; CDR3: CASSLSRDRPSLASYEQYF; DNA: TGCGCCAGCAGCTTGTCCCGGGACAGACCATCCTTGGCCTCCTACGAGCAGTACTTC
V: TRBV7-6; D: TRBD2; size: few; J: TRBJ2-1; CDR3: CASSRLAGDLEQFF; DNA: TGTGCCAGCAGCCGACTAGCGGGAGATCTTGAGCAGTTCTTC
V: TRBV7-2; D: -; size: -; J: TRBJ2-3; CDR3: CASSPTTDTQYF; DNA: TGTGCCAGCAGCCCGACAACAGATACGCAGTATTTT
V: TRBV15; D: -; size: -; J: TRBJ2-7; CDR3: CATRRAQMGPYEQYF; DNA: TGTGCCACCAGGAGGGCACAGATGGGGCCCTACGAGCAGTACTTC
V: TRBV5-5; D: TRBD1; size: -; J: TRBJ2-5; CDR3: CASSLGDRGTQETQYF; DNA: TGTGCCAGCAGCTTGGGGGACAGGGGAACCCAAGAGACCCAGTACTTC
V: TRBV5-1; D: -; size: -; J: TRBJ1-2; CDR3: CASSYGNYGYTF; DNA: TGCGCCAGCAGCTACGGGAACTATGGCTACACCTTC